The clone carrying this TCR beta chain came up a few times. The antigen is undetermined. Using immunoSEQ multiplex PCR, the repertoire was profiled, and TCRdb retains in-frame clones only, with some absent. Of a few hundred thousand clones listed, around 89% were seen once; the top ten hold about 4%. The CDR3 sequence is 15 residues long. The V gene end was trimmed by 3 bases and the J gene end by 6 bases; junction bases not matched to a gene: 5. Germline V CDR1 and CDR2: LNHDA, SQIVND (reference sequence). This specimen comes from a study of Ad26.COV2.S vaccination and SARS-CoV-2 variants. Turning to the study itself: Participants got Ad26.COV2.S intramuscularly, once or twice 56 days apart.

Treatment denoted: around 19 received Ad26.COV2.S at low or high dose, single or two shots; several received placebo; per-sample allocation not given. Samples came from day 63 after the first vaccine or placebo injection. Whole-study findings and limits: Once vaccination had occurred, spike-specific CD8+ and CD4+ T cell responses reportedly showed substantial breadth. It was found that vaccine and placebo recipients had similar non-spike TCR breadth.

The chain employs TRBV19 and TRBJ2-2; 9 nucleotides agree with TRBD1. The sample in question was peripheral blood, obtained in a trial of Ad26.COV2.S vaccine versus placebo. The sequence derives from a person aged 18-65 years who received the Ad26.COV2.S COVID-19 vaccine or a placebo. The DNA for the CDR3 is TGTGCCAGTAGTATCAGTACAGGGGGCTCCGGGGAGCTGTTTTTT. Amino acids: CASSISTGGSGELFF.